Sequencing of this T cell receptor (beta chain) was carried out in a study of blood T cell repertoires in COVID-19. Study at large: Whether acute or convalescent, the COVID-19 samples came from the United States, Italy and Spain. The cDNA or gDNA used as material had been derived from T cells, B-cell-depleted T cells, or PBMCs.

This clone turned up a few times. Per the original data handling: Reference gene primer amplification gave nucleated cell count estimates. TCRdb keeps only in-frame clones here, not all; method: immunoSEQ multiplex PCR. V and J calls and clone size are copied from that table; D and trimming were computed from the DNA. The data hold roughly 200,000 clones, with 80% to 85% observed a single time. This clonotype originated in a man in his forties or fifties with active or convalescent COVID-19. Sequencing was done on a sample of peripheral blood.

The CDR3 region is CASSLSGQGALNNGYTF. CDR3 DNA: TGTGCCAGCAGCCTCTCCGGACAGGGGGCGTTGAATAATGGCTACACCTTC. This sequence joins TRBV7-3 and TRBJ1-2; 11 bases are shared with TRBD1. The germline V gene has CDR1 SGHTA and CDR2 FQGTGA. Germline trimming cut 5 bases from V and 6 bases from J; bases unmatched to any gene: 14. The CDR3 has 17 amino acids.